This entry is about one TCR beta chain. Its antigen is not known. These data come from a study of blood T cells in healthy people across ages. With V trimmed by 4 bases and J by 5 bases, 10 bases remained unmatched. The CDR3 runs to 18 residues. Germline V gene sequence: CDR1 MNHEY, CDR2 SMNVEV (reference sequence). Points from the study as a whole: The percentage of naive T cells correlated strongly with TCR beta diversity. Fewer expanded clones and more diversity marked long-lived versus aged donors. Older age coincided with a roughly linear decline in TCR beta diversity per million T cells.

A second PCR of 7 to 11 cycles used a sample-barcoded 5' primer and a J-beta primer mix. TCRdb passed the 5' RACE reads through MiXCR, listing each CDR3 protein once. Here the sample spans about 1,600,000 distinct CDR3 sequences, about 43% being singletons. Sequencing was done on a sample of blood. V is TRBV27 and J is TRBJ2-2; 13 bases agree with TRBD2. This sequence was found in a woman under 30 in good health. The CDR3 coding sequence is TGTGCCAGCAGTTCATACCGGTCGGGACTAGCGGGAACCGGGGAGCTGTTTTTT. The encoded protein is CASSSYRSGLAGTGELFF.